This paragraph reports one TCR beta chain. Its binding antigen is unknown. Per-base qualities were not stored, and no clone one base away is much larger. Healthy HIV-negative adults with no recently reported acute infections or vaccinations were included as donors. Every donor was a Caucasian adult living in Nashville, Tennessee, USA. CD4+ T cells were enriched by magnetic negative selection; naive cells were then positively selected on CD45RA, and the negative fraction formed the memory subset. Blood was obtained by leukapheresis, after which PBMCs were separated by Ficoll-Histopaque density gradient centrifugation and cryopreserved in liquid nitrogen vapor phase. Analytical flow cytometry was used to check the purity and quantity of every magnetically sorted T cell population. Genomic DNA was isolated from every sorted fraction and measured by UV absorbance on a Nanodrop 2000c. The entry originates in a study of shared clonotypes between healthy human individuals (dated by TCRdb to about 2020). In the study overall: Two women and a few men aged 18 to 49 years were included in the cohort. Blood TCR repertoires of five healthy adults were deeply sequenced to estimate repertoire size and the extent of clonotype sharing between individuals. Each donor's leukapheresis produced roughly between about 0.9 and 9.5 billion PBMCs. For each donor, CD4 naive and CD4 memory were each given three plates, CD8 naive was given two plates, and CD8 memory was given one plate. Different laboratories and diverse techniques were used to prepare libraries and sequence TCR repertoires, to increase sequencing depth and limit assay-specific biases.

The paper as a whole reports these results and caveats: The genetic and exposure-history diversity represented was limited by the small number of donors. Pairwise subsampling indicated that sequencing depth was expected to affect the degree of clonotype sharing among donors. Naive subsets generally had larger estimated clonotype richness than memory subsets did. Compared with non-shared clonotypes, the clonotypes found in all four sorted-subset donors had higher generation probabilities. Rarefaction of sorted-subset datasets indicated incomplete sequencing despite the large sequencing depth. Sampling was restricted to blood, and TCR repertoires in tissue are likely to differ from TCR repertoires in blood. Approximately 4.8% of naive CD4, 3% to 4% of naive CD8, roughly 2.5% of memory CD4, and 0.35% to 0.4% of memory CD8 clonotypes were shared across several donors.

Using the deep immunoSEQ assay, multiplex PCR amplified TCR CDR3 regions from genomic DNA. For each cell subset, the extracted genomic DNA was distributed evenly across all wells of several immunoSEQ 96-well plates, and each plate served as one replicate. Each replicate PCR for sorted subsets received roughly 0.2 ug genomic DNA, equal to 28,000 or so T cell genomes. The purified libraries were quantified using a Qubit 3.0 fluorometer, sized with a Bioanalyzer 2100, and then quantified again using the KAPA Library Quantification kit. Each immunoSEQ 96-well plate was sequenced on its own single-read 150-cycle Illumina NextSeq 550 flow cell. Per the source publication's procedure: Because only junctional sequences without quality scores were contained in the immunoSEQ output, filtering matching that applied to full-length reads could not be performed. To assign V/J genes and CDR3, sequences were annotated against IMGT germline references using PyIR, a Python wrapper for IgBLAST v1.9. Reads were filtered out if the reads had weak V/J assignments (E-value above 1e-6), no CDR3, stop codons, out-of-frame junctions, or ambiguous translated residues. A V3J clonotype was defined by an identical inferred V gene, J gene, and CDR3 amino acid sequence. Percentage overlap between repertoires was computed as shared unique clonotypes divided by the size of the smaller repertoire. RTK rarefaction, the Chao1 estimator, and Recon v2.1 estimates of unobserved clonotypes were used to assess repertoire richness. Generation probabilities were computed with OLGA for all TCRbeta clonotypes obtained by the gDNA method from four donors. TCRdb limited this immuneACCESS table to in-frame rearrangements with V and J called. A share of clones is missing; checked studies link under half to unresolved V genes, and the rest is unexplained. V, J and clone size were drawn from that table, and D and trimming were deduced from the DNA. The sample yields about 2.4 million clones; over 85% were counted once. The top ten clones comprise 0.36% of the sample.

From the cysteine through the phenylalanine, the CDR3 covers 13 amino acids. The sequence is cut down to CDR3 DNA, 39 bases in frame from base 1. In the germline V gene, CDR1 corresponds to SGHTA and CDR2 to FQGTGA. V loses 2 bases, J loses 3 bases, and the germline ends lie 7 bases apart. The rearranged segments are TRBV7-3 and TRBJ1-1; the D gene cannot be named for sure. This TCR derives from a man between 18 and 35 years old in good health. Some clones in this sample may be carry-over from other donors' samples. Sample: naive CD4+ T cells from PBMCs. In light of the paper, this sample's cell subset or site label describes: CD45RA+ positively selected. At the DNA level, the sequence is TGTGCCAGCAGCTTATCGATCGACACTGAAGCTTTCTTT. It translates to CASSLSIDTEAFF.